The source of this TCR beta chain is a study of Ad26.COV2.S vaccination and SARS-CoV-2 variants. About the study: Ad26.COV2.S, an intramuscular injection, was given once or twice 56 days apart. Points from the study as a whole: Vaccine and placebo groups showed comparable non-spike TCR breadth.

Stated treatment: some 20 received Ad26.COV2.S at low or high dose, single or two shots; 5 received placebo; per-sample allocation not given. Collection of the samples took place on day 63 after the first injection of vaccine or placebo. An Ad26 vector was used to express Wuhan-strain SARS-CoV-2 spike as the vaccine. Sequencing used immunoSEQ multiplex PCR; TCRdb keeps in-frame clones, though not all of them. This sample carries 200,000 to 300,000 clones, approximately 88% of them seen once, and the ten largest clones take about 10%. The V gene lost 3 bases and the J gene lost 9 bases, with 9 bases spanning the gap. Germline V gene sequence: CDR1 SGHTA, CDR2 FQGNSA. This CDR3 is 11 amino acids long. With respect to this clone: Its antigen is not identified.

Here the sequenced sample was peripheral blood, taken in a trial of Ad26.COV2.S vaccine versus placebo. V is TRBV7-2 and J is TRBJ2-7, with D possibly TRBD1 on 6 matching bases. This TCR derives from a person aged 18-65 years who received the Ad26.COV2.S COVID-19 vaccine or a placebo. The CDR3 reads CASSFGGGQYF. CDR3 nucleotide sequence: TGTGCCAGCAGCTTTGGGGGCGGGCAGTACTTC.